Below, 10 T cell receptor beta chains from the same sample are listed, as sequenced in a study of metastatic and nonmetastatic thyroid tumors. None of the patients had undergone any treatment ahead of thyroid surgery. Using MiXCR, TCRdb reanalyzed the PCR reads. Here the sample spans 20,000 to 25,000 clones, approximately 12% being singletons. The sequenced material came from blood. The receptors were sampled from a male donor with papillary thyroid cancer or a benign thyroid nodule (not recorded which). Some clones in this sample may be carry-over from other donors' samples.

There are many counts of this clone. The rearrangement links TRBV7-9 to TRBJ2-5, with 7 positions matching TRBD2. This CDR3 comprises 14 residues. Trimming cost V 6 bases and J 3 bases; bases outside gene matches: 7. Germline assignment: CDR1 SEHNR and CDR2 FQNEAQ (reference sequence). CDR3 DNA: TGTGCCAGCAGTGGACTAGTCGCCAAAGAGACCCAGTACTTC. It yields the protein CASSGLVAKETQYF.

The CDR3 protein is CASSPLFGGSSGANVLTF. CDR3 bases: TGTGCCAGCAGTCCACTATTTGGCGGGAGCTCTGGGGCCAACGTCCTGACTTTC. This sequence joins TRBV4-2 and TRBJ2-6; 7 bases agree with TRBD2. CDR1 and CDR2 (germline): LGHNA, YNFKEQ. This CDR3 spans 18 amino acids. J lost 0 bases, V lost 6 bases, and 11 bases had no gene match.

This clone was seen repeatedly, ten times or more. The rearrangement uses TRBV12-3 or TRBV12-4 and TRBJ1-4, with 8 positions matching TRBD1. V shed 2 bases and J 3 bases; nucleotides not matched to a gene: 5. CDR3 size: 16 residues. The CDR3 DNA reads TGTGCCAGCAGTTTAAACAGGGGGATATCTAATGAAAAACTGTTTTTT. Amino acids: CASSLNRGISNEKLFF.

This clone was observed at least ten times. The DNA of the CDR3 is TGTGCCAGCAGAGCTCTAGCGGGAGACGAGCAGTACTTC. Amino acid sequence: CASRALAGDEQYF. V gene TRBV3-1 combines with J gene TRBJ2-7; 10 bases align to TRBD2. Germline CDR1 LGHDT, CDR2 YNNKEL (reference sequence). V gave up 6 bases and J gave up 5 bases; unmatched junction bases: 4. The CDR3 is made up of 13 amino acids.

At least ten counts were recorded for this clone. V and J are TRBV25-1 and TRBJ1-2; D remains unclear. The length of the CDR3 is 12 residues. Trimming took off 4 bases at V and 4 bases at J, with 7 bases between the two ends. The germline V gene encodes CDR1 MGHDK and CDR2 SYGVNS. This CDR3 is CASSVTGYGYTF. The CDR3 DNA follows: TGTGCCAGCAGTGTCACTGGCTATGGCTACACCTTC.

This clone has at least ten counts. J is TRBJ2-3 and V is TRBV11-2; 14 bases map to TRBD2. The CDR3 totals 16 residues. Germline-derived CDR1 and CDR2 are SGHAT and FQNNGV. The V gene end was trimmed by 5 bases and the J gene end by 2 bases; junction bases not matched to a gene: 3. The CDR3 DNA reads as TGTGCCAGCAGCAGGGGACTAGCGGGGGACACAGATACGCAGTATTTT. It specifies CASSRGLAGDTDTQYF.

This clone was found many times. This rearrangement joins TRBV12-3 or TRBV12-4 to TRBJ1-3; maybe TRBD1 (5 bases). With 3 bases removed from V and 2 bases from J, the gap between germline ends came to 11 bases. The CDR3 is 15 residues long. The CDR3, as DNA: TGTGCCAGCAGTTTTTATAGGGGCCCTGGAAACACCATATATTTT. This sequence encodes CASSFYRGPGNTIYF.

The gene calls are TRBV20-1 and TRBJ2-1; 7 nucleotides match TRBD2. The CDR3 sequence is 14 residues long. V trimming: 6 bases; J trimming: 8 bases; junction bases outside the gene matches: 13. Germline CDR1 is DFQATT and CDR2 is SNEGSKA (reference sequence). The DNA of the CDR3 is TGCAGTGCAAGCGCCGGGACTACCTTTGATGAGCAGTTCTTC. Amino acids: CSASAGTTFDEQFF.

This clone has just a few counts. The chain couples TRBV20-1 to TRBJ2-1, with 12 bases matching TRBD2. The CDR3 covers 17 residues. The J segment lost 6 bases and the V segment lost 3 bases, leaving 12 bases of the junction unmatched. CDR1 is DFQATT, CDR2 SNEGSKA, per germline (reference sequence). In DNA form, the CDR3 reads TGCAGTGCTAGTCCCCTTCTAGCGGGAGGGCCCCCCAATGAGCAGTTCTTC. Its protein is CSASPLLAGGPPNEQFF.

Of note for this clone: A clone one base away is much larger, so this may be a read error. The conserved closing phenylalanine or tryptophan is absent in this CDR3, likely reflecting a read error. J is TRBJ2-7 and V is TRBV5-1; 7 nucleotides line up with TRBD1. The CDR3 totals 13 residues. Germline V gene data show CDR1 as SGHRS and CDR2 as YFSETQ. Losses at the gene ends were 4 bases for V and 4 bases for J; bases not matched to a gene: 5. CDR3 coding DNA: TGCGCCAGCAGCACGGGACAGACTTACGAGCAGTACCTC. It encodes CASSTGQTYEQYL.